Each of the 5 T cell receptor beta chains below was sequenced from the same sample in a study of STAT3 mutations in large granular lymphocyte leukemia. Broader study findings: At least one immunodominant TCR beta clonotype appeared in every T-cell large granular lymphocyte leukemia patient.

Method: immunoSEQ multiplex PCR; TCRdb's copy keeps in-frame clones and lacks some. The repertoire holds fewer than 4,500 clones, with around 52% as singletons. Their specific antigens are unknown. What was sequenced was peripheral blood mononuclear cells. The receptors originated from a male patient in his 50s with T-cell large granular lymphocyte leukemia. Some clones in this sample may be carry-over from other donors' samples.

This chain links TRBV4-1 with TRBJ2-5; D is undetermined. This CDR3 has 11 amino acids. Germline lookup yields CDR1 MGHRA and CDR2 YSYEKL. Trimming stripped 2 bases from V and 2 bases from J, with 0 bases between. CDR3 DNA sequence: TGCGCCAGCAGCCAACAAGAGACCCAGTACTTC. It is translated as CASSQQETQYF.

V gene TRBV30 combines with J gene TRBJ1-2; D unresolved. V was trimmed by 5 bases and J by 8 bases, leaving 12 bases between them. This CDR3 spans 11 amino acids. The germline V gene encodes CDR1 GTSNPN and CDR2 SVGIG (reference sequence). The CDR3 sequence: CAWSQSSGYTF. Here the CDR3 DNA reads TGTGCCTGGTCCCAGAGCAGCGGCTACACCTTC.

The chain employs TRBV5-1 and TRBJ2-5; D may correspond to TRBD1 or TRBD2 (5 bases each). Germline V gene data show CDR1 as SGHRS and CDR2 as YFSETQ. This CDR3 contains 14 residues. The V end was cut by 3 bases, the J end by 5 bases, with 14 bases between. The CDR3 region is CASSSQGREETQYF. The CDR3 coding sequence is TGCGCCAGCAGCTCCCAGGGACGTGAGGAGACCCAGTACTTC.

The rearrangement uses TRBV30 and TRBJ1-2; possible D gene TRBD1, 5 bases. Trimming took off 0 bases at V and 8 bases at J, with 13 bases between the two ends. The CDR3 consists of 13 residues. Germline assignment: CDR1 GTSNPN and CDR2 SVGIG (reference sequence). CDR3 protein: CAWSVGGARGYTF. The CDR3 DNA follows: TGTGCCTGGAGTGTCGGTGGGGCGCGAGGCTACACCTTC.

V and J are TRBV18 and TRBJ2-1; D gene unclear. CDR1 is KGHSH, CDR2 LQKENI, per germline. Trimming removed 3 bases at V and 2 bases at J, with 8 bases between. The CDR3 spans 14 residues. This chain's CDR3 is CASSPPGPYNEQFF. The DNA for the CDR3 is TGTGCCAGCTCACCTCCAGGTCCCTACAATGAGCAGTTCTTC.